This TCR beta chain originates from a study of beta chain features in type 1 diabetes. The study's findings and limits: Shorter TCRB CDR3s, moderately but significantly so, marked every one of the four CD4+ subsets in Type 1 diabetes patients.

This clone came up a few times. Its antigen remains unidentified. Every donor provided one heparinised blood draw, which averaged about 116 mL. The CDR3 contains 12 residues. Germline V lookup: CDR1 LGHNA, CDR2 YNFKEQ. Trimming stripped 4 bases from V and 2 bases from J, with 4 bases between. Expressed TCRB transcripts were sequenced because the isolated RNA had all been reverse transcribed beforehand. Sequencing of naive, central memory and regulatory T cell samples gave an average of about 3.57 million reads. The method was immunoSEQ multiplex PCR; TCRdb's version includes in-frame clones alone and lacks a portion of them. The table shows 250,000 to 350,000 clones, with roughly an eighth occurring only once.

This chain uses TRBV4-2 with TRBJ2-3; D not certain. Sequenced: naive CD4+ T cells from blood. The source is a man younger than 40 with type 1 diabetes. The DNA for the CDR3 is TGTGCCAGCAGCCGCGCCACAGATACGCAGTATTTT. Translating it yields CASSRATDTQYF.